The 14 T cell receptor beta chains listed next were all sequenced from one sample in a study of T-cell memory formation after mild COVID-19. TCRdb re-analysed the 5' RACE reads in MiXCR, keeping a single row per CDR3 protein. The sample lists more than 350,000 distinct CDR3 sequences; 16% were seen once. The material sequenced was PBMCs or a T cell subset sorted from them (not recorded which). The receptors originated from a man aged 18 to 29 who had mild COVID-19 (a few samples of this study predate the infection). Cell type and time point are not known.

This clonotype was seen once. The CDR3 here is CSASPPWGVSSYNSPLHF. The DNA of the CDR3 is TGCAGTGCTAGCCCACCGTGGGGGGTCAGCTCCTATAATTCACCCCTCCACTTT. This chain connects TRBV20-1 to TRBJ1-6; possibly TRBD1 for D (5 bases). The V gene lost 3 bases and the J gene lost 0 bases, with 18 bases spanning the gap. The CDR3 runs to 18 residues. CDR1 DFQATT and CDR2 SNEGSKA come from the germline V gene (reference sequence).

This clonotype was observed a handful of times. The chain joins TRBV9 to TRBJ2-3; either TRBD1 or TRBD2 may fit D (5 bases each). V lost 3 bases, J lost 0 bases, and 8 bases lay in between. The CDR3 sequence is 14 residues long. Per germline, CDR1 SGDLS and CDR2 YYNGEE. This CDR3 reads CASSARDSTDTQYF. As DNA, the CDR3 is TGTGCCAGCAGCGCCCGGGACAGCACAGATACGCAGTATTTT.

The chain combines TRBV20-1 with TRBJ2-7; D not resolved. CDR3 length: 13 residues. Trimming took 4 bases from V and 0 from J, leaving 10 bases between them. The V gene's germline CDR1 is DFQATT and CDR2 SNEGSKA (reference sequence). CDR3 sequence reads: CSAKSEISYEQYF. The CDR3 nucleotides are TGCAGTGCTAAGAGTGAAATCTCCTACGAGCAGTACTTC.

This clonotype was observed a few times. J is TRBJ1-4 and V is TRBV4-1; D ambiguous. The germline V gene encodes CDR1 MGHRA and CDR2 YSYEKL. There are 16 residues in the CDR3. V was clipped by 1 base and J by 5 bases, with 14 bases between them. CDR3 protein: CASSQVSGGGNEKLFF. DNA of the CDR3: TGCGCCAGCAGCCAAGTCTCTGGAGGCGGGAATGAAAAACTGTTTTTT.

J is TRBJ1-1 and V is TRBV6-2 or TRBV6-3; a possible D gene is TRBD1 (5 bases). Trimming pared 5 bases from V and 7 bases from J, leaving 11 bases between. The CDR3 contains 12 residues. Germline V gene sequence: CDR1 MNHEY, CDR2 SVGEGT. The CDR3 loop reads CASSIQGNEAFF. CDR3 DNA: TGTGCCAGCAGTATTCAGGGTAATGAAGCTTTCTTT.

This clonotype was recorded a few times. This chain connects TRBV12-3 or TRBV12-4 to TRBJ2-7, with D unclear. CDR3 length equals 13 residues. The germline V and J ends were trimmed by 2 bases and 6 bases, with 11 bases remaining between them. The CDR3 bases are TGTGCCAGCAGTTTACTGTCAGTAAGCGAGCAGTACTTC. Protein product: CASSLLSVSEQYF.

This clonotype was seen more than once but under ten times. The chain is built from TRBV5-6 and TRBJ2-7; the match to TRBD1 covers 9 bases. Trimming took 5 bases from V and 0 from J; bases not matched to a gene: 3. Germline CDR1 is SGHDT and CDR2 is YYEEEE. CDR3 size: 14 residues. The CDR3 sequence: CASRDRGGSYEQYV. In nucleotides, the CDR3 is TGTGCCAGCAGGGACAGGGGCGGCTCCTACGAGCAGTACGTC.

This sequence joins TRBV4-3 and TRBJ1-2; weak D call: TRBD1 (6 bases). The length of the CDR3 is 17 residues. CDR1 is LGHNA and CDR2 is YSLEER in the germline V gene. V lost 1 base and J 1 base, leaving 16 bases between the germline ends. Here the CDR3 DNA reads TGCGCCAGCAGCCAAGGCCCTACAGGGACGAATAACTATGGCTACACCTTC. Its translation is CASSQGPTGTNNYGYTF.

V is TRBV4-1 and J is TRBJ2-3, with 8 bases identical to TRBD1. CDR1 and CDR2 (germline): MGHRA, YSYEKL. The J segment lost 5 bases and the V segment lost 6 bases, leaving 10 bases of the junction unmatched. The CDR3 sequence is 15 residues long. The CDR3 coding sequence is TGCGCCAGCAGGAACTTCAGGGGGCGTAAAGATACGCAGTATTTT. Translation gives CASRNFRGRKDTQYF.

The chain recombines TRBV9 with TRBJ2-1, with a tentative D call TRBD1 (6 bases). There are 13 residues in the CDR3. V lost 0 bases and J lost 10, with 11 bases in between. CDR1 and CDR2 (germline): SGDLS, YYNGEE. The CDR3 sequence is CASSVGRGQEQFF. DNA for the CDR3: TGTGCCAGCAGCGTAGGCAGGGGACAAGAGCAGTTCTTC.

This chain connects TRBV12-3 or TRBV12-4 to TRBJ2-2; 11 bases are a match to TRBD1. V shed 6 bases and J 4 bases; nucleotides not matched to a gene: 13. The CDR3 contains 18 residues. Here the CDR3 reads CASRTGTGGTHGTGELFF. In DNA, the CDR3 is TGTGCCAGCAGAACCGGGACAGGGGGTACCCACGGCACCGGGGAGCTGTTTTTT.

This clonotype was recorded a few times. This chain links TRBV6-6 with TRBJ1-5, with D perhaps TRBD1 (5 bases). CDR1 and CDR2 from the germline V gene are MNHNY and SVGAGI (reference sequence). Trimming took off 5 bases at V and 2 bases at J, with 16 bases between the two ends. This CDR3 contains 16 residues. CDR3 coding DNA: TGTGCCAGCAGTACTCCGGGGGGGATAGGCAATCAGCCCCAGCATTTT. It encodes CASSTPGGIGNQPQHF.

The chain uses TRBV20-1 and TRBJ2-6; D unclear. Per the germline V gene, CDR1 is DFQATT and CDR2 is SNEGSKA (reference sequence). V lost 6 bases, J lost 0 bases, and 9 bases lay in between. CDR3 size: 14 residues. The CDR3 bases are TGCAGTGCGTCTGTTGGCTCTGGGGCCAACGTCCTGACTTTC. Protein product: CSASVGSGANVLTF.

The CDR3 region is CASRGDSNTEAFF. The CDR3 DNA sequence: TGTGCCAGCAGGGGTGACAGCAACACTGAAGCTTTCTTT. This chain uses TRBV7-9 with TRBJ1-1; tentative D call: TRBD1 (5 bases). This CDR3 region has 13 residues. Between the trimmed V and J ends, which lost 6 bases and 2 bases, there was a span of 10 bases. The germline gives CDR1 SEHNR, CDR2 FQNEAQ (reference sequence).